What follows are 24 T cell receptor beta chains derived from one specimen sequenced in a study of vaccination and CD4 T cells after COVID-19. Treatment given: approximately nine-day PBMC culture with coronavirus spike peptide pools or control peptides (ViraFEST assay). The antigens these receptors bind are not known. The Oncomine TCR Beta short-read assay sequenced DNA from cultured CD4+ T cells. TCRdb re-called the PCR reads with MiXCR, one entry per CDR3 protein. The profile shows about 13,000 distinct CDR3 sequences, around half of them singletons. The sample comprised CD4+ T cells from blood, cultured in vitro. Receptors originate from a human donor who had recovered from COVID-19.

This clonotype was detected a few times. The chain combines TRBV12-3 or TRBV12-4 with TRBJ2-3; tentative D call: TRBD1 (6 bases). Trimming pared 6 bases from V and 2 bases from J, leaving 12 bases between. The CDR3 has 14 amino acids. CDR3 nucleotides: TGTGCCAGCAGGGGCGACAGGTCCACAGATACGCAGTATTTT. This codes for CASRGDRSTDTQYF.

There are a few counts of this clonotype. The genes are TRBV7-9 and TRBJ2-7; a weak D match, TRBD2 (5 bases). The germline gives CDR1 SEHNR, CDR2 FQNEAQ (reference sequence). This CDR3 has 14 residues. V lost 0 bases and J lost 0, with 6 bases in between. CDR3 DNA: TGTGCCAGCAGCTTAGCGGCGGGCTCCTACGAGCAGTACTTC. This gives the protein CASSLAAGSYEQYF.

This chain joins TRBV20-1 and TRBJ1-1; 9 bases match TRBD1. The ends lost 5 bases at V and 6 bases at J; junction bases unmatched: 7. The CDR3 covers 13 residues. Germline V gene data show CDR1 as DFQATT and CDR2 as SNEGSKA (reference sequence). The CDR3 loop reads CSARTGGLAEAFF. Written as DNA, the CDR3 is TGCAGTGCTCGTACAGGGGGCTTAGCTGAAGCTTTCTTT.

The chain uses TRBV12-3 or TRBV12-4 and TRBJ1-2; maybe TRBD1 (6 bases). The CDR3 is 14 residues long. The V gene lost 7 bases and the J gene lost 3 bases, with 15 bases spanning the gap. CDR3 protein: CASTSAGTYYGYTF. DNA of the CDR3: TGTGCCAGCACCTCCGCCGGGACATACTATGGCTACACCTTC.

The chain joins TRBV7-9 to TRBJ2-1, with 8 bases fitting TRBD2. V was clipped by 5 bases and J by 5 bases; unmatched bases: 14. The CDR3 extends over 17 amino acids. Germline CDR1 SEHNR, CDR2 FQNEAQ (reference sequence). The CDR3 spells CASSPPLRLATHNEQFF. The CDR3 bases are TGTGCCAGCAGCCCCCCGTTACGACTAGCGACCCACAATGAGCAGTTCTTC. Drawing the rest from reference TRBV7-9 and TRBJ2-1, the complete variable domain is DTGVSQNPRHKITKRGQNVTFRCDPISEHNRLYWYRQTLGQGPEFLTYFQNEAQLEKSRLLSDRFSAERPKGSFSTLEIQRTEQGDSAMYLCASSPPLRLATHNEQFFGPGTRLTVL.

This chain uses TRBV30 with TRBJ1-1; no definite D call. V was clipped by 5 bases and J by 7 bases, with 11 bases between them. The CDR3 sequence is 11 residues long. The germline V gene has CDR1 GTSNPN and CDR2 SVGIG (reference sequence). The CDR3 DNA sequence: TGTGCCTGGGCCCCGCGCAGTGAAGCTTTCTTT. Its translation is CAWAPRSEAFF.

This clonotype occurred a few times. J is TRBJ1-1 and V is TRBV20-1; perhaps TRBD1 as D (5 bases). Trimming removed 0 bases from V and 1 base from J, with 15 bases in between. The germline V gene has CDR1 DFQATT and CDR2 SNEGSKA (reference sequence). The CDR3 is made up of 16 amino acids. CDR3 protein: CSARDPTGTENTEAFF. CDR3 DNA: TGCAGTGCTAGAGATCCTACCGGGACGGAGAACACTGAAGCTTTCTTT.

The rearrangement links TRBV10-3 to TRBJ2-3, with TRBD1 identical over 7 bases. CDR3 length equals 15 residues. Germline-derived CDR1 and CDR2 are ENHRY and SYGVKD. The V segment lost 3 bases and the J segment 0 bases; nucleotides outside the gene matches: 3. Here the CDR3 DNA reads TGTGCCATCAGTGAACTGGACAGGAGCACAGATACGCAGTATTTT. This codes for CAISELDRSTDTQYF.

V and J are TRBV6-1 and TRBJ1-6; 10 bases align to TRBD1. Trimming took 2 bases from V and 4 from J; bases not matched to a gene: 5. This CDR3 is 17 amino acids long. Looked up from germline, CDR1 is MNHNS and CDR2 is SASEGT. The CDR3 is CASSEWTGGGYNSPLHF. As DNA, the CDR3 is TGTGCCAGCAGTGAATGGACAGGGGGGGGATATAATTCACCCCTCCACTTT.

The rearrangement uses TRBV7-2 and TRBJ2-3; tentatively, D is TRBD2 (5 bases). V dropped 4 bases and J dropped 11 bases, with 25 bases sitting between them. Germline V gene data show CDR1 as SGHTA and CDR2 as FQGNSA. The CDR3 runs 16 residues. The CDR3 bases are TGTGCCAGCAGCTCCACGGGCCTGCTCCTCGGGAATATGCAGTATTTT. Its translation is CASSSTGLLLGNMQYF. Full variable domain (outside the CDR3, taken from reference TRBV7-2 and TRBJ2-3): GAGVSQSPSNKVTEKGKDVELRCDPISGHTALYWYRQSLGQGLEFLIYFQGNSAPDKSGLPSDRFSAERTGGSVSTLTIQRTQQEDSAVYLCASSSTGLLLGNMQYFGPGTRLTVL.

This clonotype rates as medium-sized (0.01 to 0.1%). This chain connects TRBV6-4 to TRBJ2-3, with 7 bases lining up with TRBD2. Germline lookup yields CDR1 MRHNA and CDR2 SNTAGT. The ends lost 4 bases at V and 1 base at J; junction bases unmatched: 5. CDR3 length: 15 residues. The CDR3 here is CASSVAGEGTDTQYF. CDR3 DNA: TGTGCCAGCAGTGTGGCGGGGGAGGGCACAGATACGCAGTATTTT.

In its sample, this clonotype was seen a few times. CDR3 bases: TGTGCCAGCAGCCCAACCCGGGATCAAGAGACCCAGTACTTC. Translating gives CASSPTRDQETQYF. This sequence joins TRBV7-2 and TRBJ2-5; TRBD2 is a possible D gene (5 bases). The CDR3 length is 14 residues. V lost 5 bases, J lost 2 bases, and 12 bases lay in between. Per germline, CDR1 SGHTA and CDR2 FQGNSA.

Written as DNA, the CDR3 is TGTGCCAGCCGCCGGGACAGAAACACTGAAGCTTTCTTT. It translates to CASRRDRNTEAFF. This chain uses TRBV6-1 with TRBJ1-1; TRBD1 agrees at 7 bases. From germline, CDR1 is MNHNS and CDR2 SASEGT. CDR3 size: 13 residues. J gave up 2 bases and V 8 bases, and 5 bases lay outside the gene matches.

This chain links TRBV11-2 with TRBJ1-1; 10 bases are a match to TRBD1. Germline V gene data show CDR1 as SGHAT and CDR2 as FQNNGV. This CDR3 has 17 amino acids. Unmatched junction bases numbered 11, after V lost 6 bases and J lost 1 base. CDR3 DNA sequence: TGTGCCAGCAGGCATGGGACAGGGGTCAGGGGGAACACTGAAGCTTTCTTT. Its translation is CASRHGTGVRGNTEAFF.

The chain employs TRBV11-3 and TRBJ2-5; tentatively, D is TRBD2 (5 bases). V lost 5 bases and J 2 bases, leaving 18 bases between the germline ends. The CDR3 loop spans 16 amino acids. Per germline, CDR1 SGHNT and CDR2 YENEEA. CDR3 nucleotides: TGTGCCAGCAGCGCCTTCTGGGATGGGGAGCAAGAGACCCAGTACTTC. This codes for CASSAFWDGEQETQYF.

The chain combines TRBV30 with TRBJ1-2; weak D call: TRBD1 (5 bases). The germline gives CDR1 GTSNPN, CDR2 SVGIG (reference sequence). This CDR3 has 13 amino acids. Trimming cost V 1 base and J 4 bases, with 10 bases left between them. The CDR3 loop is CAWSGQKFYGYTF. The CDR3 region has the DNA TGTGCCTGGAGTGGACAGAAATTCTATGGCTACACCTTC.

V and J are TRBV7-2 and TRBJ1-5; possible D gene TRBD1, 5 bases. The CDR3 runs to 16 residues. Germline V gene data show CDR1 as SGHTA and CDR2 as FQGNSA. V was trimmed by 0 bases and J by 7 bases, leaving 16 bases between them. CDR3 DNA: TGTGCCAGCAGCTTAGCGGCGGGCAGGGAGGGGCAGCCCCAGCATTTT. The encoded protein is CASSLAAGREGQPQHF.

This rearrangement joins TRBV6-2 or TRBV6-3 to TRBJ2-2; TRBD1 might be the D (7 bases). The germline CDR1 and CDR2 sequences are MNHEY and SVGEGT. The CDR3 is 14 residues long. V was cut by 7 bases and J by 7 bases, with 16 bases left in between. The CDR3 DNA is TGTGCCAGCACCCGCCAGGGGGGCATCGGGGAGCTGTTTTTT. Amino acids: CASTRQGGIGELFF.

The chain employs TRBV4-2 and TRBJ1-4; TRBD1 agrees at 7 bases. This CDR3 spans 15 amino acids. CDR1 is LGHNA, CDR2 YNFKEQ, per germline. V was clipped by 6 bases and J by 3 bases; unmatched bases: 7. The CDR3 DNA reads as TGTGCCAGCAGGTTCCGGACAGGATCTAATGAAAAACTGTTTTTT. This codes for CASRFRTGSNEKLFF.

The CDR3 loop reads CASSESLAGGRDTQYF. In nucleotides, the CDR3 is TGCGCCAGCAGTGAGTCCCTAGCGGGGGGGCGGGATACGCAGTATTTT. The chain joins TRBV10-2 to TRBJ2-3; 12 bases fit TRBD2. The CDR3 consists of 16 residues. With V trimmed by 0 bases and J by 6 bases, 4 bases remained unmatched. Germline CDR1 reads WSHSY; CDR2 reads SAAADI.

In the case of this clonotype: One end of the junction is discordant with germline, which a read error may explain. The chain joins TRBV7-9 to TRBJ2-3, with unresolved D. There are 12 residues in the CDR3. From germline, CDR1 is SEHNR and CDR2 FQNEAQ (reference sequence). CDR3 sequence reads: CAGTIQTPHRDF. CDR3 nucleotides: TGTGCCGGCACTATTCAGACCCCCCACCGAGATTTT.

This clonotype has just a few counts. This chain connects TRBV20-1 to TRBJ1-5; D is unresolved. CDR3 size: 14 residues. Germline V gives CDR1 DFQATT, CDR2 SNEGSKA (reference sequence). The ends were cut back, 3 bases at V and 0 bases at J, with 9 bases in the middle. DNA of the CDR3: TGCAGTGCTAGGTCGGCCTATAGCAATCAGCCCCAGCATTTT. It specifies CSARSAYSNQPQHF.

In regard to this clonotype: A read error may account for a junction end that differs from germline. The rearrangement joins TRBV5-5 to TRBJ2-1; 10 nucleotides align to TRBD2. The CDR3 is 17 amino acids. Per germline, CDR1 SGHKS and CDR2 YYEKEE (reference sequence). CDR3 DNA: TGTGCCAGCAGCTTGAGGGCTAGCGGGGGAACTTACAATGAGCGGTTCTTC. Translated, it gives CASSLRASGGTYNERFF.

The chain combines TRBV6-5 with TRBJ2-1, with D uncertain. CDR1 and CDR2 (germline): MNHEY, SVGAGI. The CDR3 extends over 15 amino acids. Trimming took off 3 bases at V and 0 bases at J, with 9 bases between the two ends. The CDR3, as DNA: TGTGCCAGCAGTTATGAGCTGAGCTCCTACAATGAGCAGTTCTTC. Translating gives CASSYELSSYNEQFF.